A selection of T cell receptor beta chains follows, all from one sample in a study of OX40 agonist ivuxolimab in advanced cancers. Here immunoSEQ multiplex PCR was the method, and the copy in TCRdb shows in-frame clones only, minus some. The sample has about 80,000 clones; 70% to 90% are singletons. The source was CD4+ or CD8+ T cells sorted from blood, collected in a trial of the OX40 agonist ivuxolimab. These receptors all come from an adult with an advanced solid tumor such as melanoma, head and neck, liver or kidney cancer. The CDR3 runs from the conserved cysteine through the conserved F or W. D genes are given only for firm matches. Only some rows state a clone size, as once, few, many or a class for expanded clones.

D	size	V	J	DNA	CDR3
NA	NA	TRBV13	TRBJ2-5	TGTGCCAGCAGCTTACGGAGCCTCCCTGAGACCCAGTACTTC	CASSLRSLPETQYF
NA	NA	TRBV2	TRBJ2-7	TGTGCCAGCGAAGGGGGGCTCACCTACGAGCAGTACTTC	CASEGGLTYEQYF
NA	NA	TRBV4-2	TRBJ2-1	TGTGCCAGCAGCCCCCGACAGGGAGGGGACAATGAGCAGTTCTTC	CASSPRQGGDNEQFF
NA	NA	TRBV5-1	TRBJ2-5	TGCGCCAGCAGGTCGGGGGCAGAAGAGACCCAGTACTTC	CASRSGAEETQYF
NA	NA	TRBV11-2	TRBJ2-1	TGTGCCAGCAGCTTAGAGTCACCTTTGAGCTCCTACAATGAGCAGTTCTTC	CASSLESPLSSYNEQFF
NA	NA	TRBV5-5	TRBJ2-3	TGTGCCAGCAGCGGCCGGGACGCATTTGACACAGATACGCAGTATTTT	CASSGRDAFDTDTQYF
NA	once	TRBV4-2	TRBJ2-5	TGTGCCAGCAGCCAATCCCCAGGCCTATCGGTGCAAGAGACCCAGTACTTC	CASSQSPGLSVQETQYF
TRBD2	NA	TRBV11-3	TRBJ2-3	TGTGCCAGCAGCTTTGGGGAGGGACGCGTAGATACGCAGTATTTT	CASSFGEGRVDTQYF
TRBD1	NA	TRBV28	TRBJ1-2	TGTGCCAGCACCAGTCCCGGGACAGGGAATATCTTCGGCTATGGCTACACCTTC	CASTSPGTGNIFGYGYTF
NA	medium-sized	TRBV11-2	TRBJ1-2	TGTGCCAGCAAGGCGGGGGAGACTGGCTACACCTTC	CASKAGETGYTF
NA	once	TRBV27	TRBJ2-4	TGTGCCAGCAGTATCCGGGGCATTGGCATTCAGTACTTC	CASSIRGIGIQYF
NA	NA	TRBV11-2	TRBJ1-5	TGTGCCAGCAGCTTAGCGGGCAGGCACCAGCATTTT	CASSLAGRHQHF
NA	NA	TRBV30	TRBJ1-4	TGTGCCTGGAGTATTCAGGGTAGGGAAAAACTGTTTTTT	CAWSIQGREKLFF